The clone carrying this TCR beta chain came up once. Looked up from germline, CDR1 is LNHDA and CDR2 is SQIVND (reference sequence). V gave up 7 bases and J gave up 0 bases, with 12 bases separating them. This CDR3 has 14 residues. The source of the sample is a study of beta chain features in type 1 diabetes. Investigators reverse transcribed all isolated RNA, so they sequenced expressed TCRB transcripts. The method was immunoSEQ multiplex PCR; TCRdb's version includes in-frame clones alone and lacks a portion of them. This sample has under 250,000 clones; roughly 14% occur once, and the top ten carry 0.025% to 0.03%.

Sequencing was done on a sample of naive CD4+ T cells from blood. The sequence derives from a woman aged 35 to 49 in good health. This chain connects TRBV19 to TRBJ1-1; D is uncertain. In DNA, the CDR3 is TGTGCCAGTACGGAGTTATCTATGAACACTGAAGCTTTCTTT. It specifies CASTELSMNTEAFF.